The 32 T cell receptor beta chains listed next were all sequenced from one sample in a study of blood T cell repertoires in COVID-19. The repertoire was sequenced with immunoSEQ multiplex PCR; TCRdb's copy has only in-frame clones and lacks some. The data show 100,000 to 150,000 clones, about 83% seen once. Sequencing was carried out using PBMCs or T cells enriched from blood (not recorded which). The receptors derive from a woman aged 25-40 years who had recovered from COVID-19.

This chain connects TRBV5-1 to TRBJ1-2; 10 positions agree with TRBD1. The CDR3 has 15 residues. With V trimmed by 0 bases and J by 8 bases, 7 bases remained unmatched. The germline V gene has CDR1 SGHRS and CDR2 YFSETQ. The CDR3 reads CASSLGTGGSAGYTF. CDR3 coding DNA: TGCGCCAGCAGCTTGGGGACAGGGGGGTCAGCGGGCTACACCTTC.

This rearrangement joins TRBV19 to TRBJ1-4, with D uncertain. The V and J ends lost 5 bases and 1 base respectively, with 5 bases between them. Germline-derived CDR1 and CDR2 are LNHDA and SQIVND (reference sequence). The CDR3 runs to 13 residues. CDR3 sequence reads: CASSVRTNEKLFF. In DNA form, the CDR3 reads TGTGCCAGTAGTGTCAGAACTAATGAAAAACTGTTTTTT.

The J gene is TRBJ1-4, the V gene TRBV5-1, with 7 bases lining up with TRBD1. The CDR3 is made up of 15 amino acids. Germline V lookup: CDR1 SGHRS, CDR2 YFSETQ. The V segment lost 0 bases and the J segment 5 bases; nucleotides outside the gene matches: 4. In nucleotides, the CDR3 is TGCGCCAGCAGCTTGGCCGGGACAGTAAATGAAAAACTGTTTTTT. This translates into CASSLAGTVNEKLFF.

This chain links TRBV6-2 or TRBV6-3 with TRBJ2-7; possibly TRBD2 for D (6 bases). Trimming took off 2 bases at V and 3 bases at J, with 8 bases between the two ends. Germline-derived CDR1 and CDR2 are MNHEY and SVGEGT. The CDR3 is 13 amino acids. Written as DNA, the CDR3 is TGTGCCAGCAGTTACGCGGGGCGCTACGAGCAGTACTTC. Translated: CASSYAGRYEQYF.

This chain uses TRBV28 with TRBJ2-7; TRBD2 might be the D (5 bases). The CDR3 contains 13 residues. Trimming removed 2 bases at V and 7 bases at J, with 12 bases between. CDR1 and CDR2 from the germline V gene are MDHEN and SYDVKM. CDR3 loop: CASSLEGSGEQYF. The CDR3 nucleotides read TGTGCCAGCAGTTTAGAAGGGTCGGGGGAGCAGTACTTC.

The chain employs TRBV6-5 and TRBJ1-5, with D possibly TRBD1 on 6 matching bases. The ends were cut back, 8 bases at V and 7 bases at J, with 18 bases in the middle. This CDR3 has 14 residues. Germline assignment: CDR1 MNHEY and CDR2 SVGAGI. The CDR3 protein is CASWGGQGGQPQHF. The CDR3 DNA follows: TGTGCCAGCTGGGGGGGGCAGGGTGGGCAGCCCCAGCATTTT.

This chain uses TRBV19 with TRBJ2-3; 13 nucleotides match TRBD2. The ends lost 5 bases at V and 4 bases at J; junction bases unmatched: 3. Germline V gives CDR1 LNHDA, CDR2 SQIVND (reference sequence). The CDR3 consists of 15 residues. CDR3 nucleotides: TGTGCCAGTAGTGTACTAGCGGGAGGGCCAGATACGCAGTATTTT. Amino acids: CASSVLAGGPDTQYF.

The CDR3: CASSAIQTSGNTGELFF. DNA for the CDR3: TGTGCCAGCAGCGCGATCCAAACTAGCGGGAACACCGGGGAGCTGTTTTTT. The V and J genes are TRBV5-4 and TRBJ2-2; 8 bases align to TRBD2. Per germline, CDR1 SGHNT and CDR2 YYREEE (reference sequence). The CDR3 is 17 residues long. V shed 4 bases, J shed 1 base, and the junction held 9 bases outside the gene matches. Full variable domain (remainder filled in from reference TRBV5-4 and TRBJ2-2): ETGVTQSPTHLIKTRGQQVTLRCSSQSGHNTVSWYQQALGQGPQFIFQYYREEENGRGNFPPRFSGLQFPNYSSELNVNALELDDSALYLCASSAIQTSGNTGELFFGEGSRLTVL.

The chain is built from TRBV19 and TRBJ1-5, with 8 bases fitting TRBD1. The J segment lost 2 bases and the V segment lost 6 bases, leaving 6 bases of the junction unmatched. This CDR3 contains 15 residues. Looked up from germline, CDR1 is LNHDA and CDR2 is SQIVND (reference sequence). CDR3 bases: TGTGCCAGTAGCGTAACAGGGGGTCGCAATCAGCCCCAGCATTTT. This translates into CASSVTGGRNQPQHF.

The chain combines TRBV25-1 with TRBJ1-1, with D unclear. CDR3 length: 11 amino acids. With 7 bases removed from V and 1 base from J, the gap between germline ends came to 4 bases. Germline V gene sequence: CDR1 MGHDK, CDR2 SYGVNS. CDR3 nucleotides: TGTGCCAGCATATGGAACACTGAAGCTTTCTTT. It translates to CASIWNTEAFF.

This chain joins TRBV6-1 and TRBJ2-6; D is uncertain. The CDR3 has 15 residues. V was clipped by 3 bases and J by 0 bases, with 6 bases between them. Germline V gene lookup returns CDR1 MNHNS and CDR2 SASEGT. CDR3 DNA sequence: TGTGCCAGCAGTGATGGCGGCTCTGGGGCCAACGTCCTGACTTTC. Translating gives CASSDGGSGANVLTF.

This clone was found once. The DNA of the CDR3 is TGTGCCAGCAAAGGGACAGGGGGCTCCTACGAGCAGTACTTC. This encodes CASKGTGGSYEQYF. The chain carries TRBV27 and TRBJ2-7; 11 nucleotides match TRBD1. The CDR3 consists of 14 residues. Losses at the gene ends were 7 bases for V and 0 bases for J; bases not matched to a gene: 2. Germline values: CDR1 MNHEY, CDR2 SMNVEV (reference sequence).

The V call is TRBV18, the J call TRBJ2-7; D is perhaps TRBD2 (7 bases). This CDR3 is built from 14 residues. The V end lost 3 bases, the J end lost 2 bases, and 11 bases lay between the germline ends. Germline loops: CDR1 KGHSH, CDR2 LQKENI. CDR3 in amino acids: CASSPQGTTYEQYF. CDR3 bases: TGTGCCAGCTCACCGCAGGGGACTACCTACGAGCAGTACTTC.

V is TRBV18 and J is TRBJ2-1, with a tentative D call TRBD1 (7 bases). CDR3 length equals 15 residues. The V end was cut by 4 bases, the J end by 3 bases, with 13 bases between. Per the germline V gene, CDR1 is KGHSH and CDR2 is LQKENI. In DNA form, the CDR3 reads TGTGCCAGCTCACGCGGGGACAGACTCTACAATGAGCAGTTCTTC. It is translated as CASSRGDRLYNEQFF.

V gene TRBV21-1 combines with J gene TRBJ2-2; the table's D call, TRBD1, has no DNA check behind it. TRBV21-1 is described as a pseudogene. The CDR3 is 14 residues long. The CDR3 DNA sequence: TGTGCCAGCAGCACCGGGACAGGGGACGGGGAGCTGTTTTTT. Its translation is CASSTGTGDGELFF.

In this sample, this clone turned up once. The CDR3 loop is CASSRVLLAKNIQYF. Written as DNA, the CDR3 is TGTGCCAGTTCGAGAGTGCTTCTAGCCAAAAACATTCAGTACTTC. This chain joins TRBV19 and TRBJ2-4; no definite D call. Trimming took off 8 bases at V and 0 bases at J, with 14 bases between the two ends. The CDR3 totals 15 residues. Germline V gene lookup returns CDR1 LNHDA and CDR2 SQIVND (reference sequence). The full variable domain, with the rest looked up from reference TRBV19 and TRBJ2-4, is DGGITQSPKYLFRKEGQNVTLSCEQNLNHDAMYWYRQDPGQGLRLIYYSQIVNDFQKGDIAEGYSVSREKKESFPLTVTSAQKNPTAFYLCASSRVLLAKNIQYFGAGTRLSVL.

The genes are TRBV14 and TRBJ2-5; a possible D gene is TRBD1 (6 bases). Germline CDR1 SGHDN, CDR2 FVKESK. The CDR3 is 12 amino acids. The ends were cut back, 1 base at V and 13 bases at J, with 13 bases in the middle. Here the CDR3 DNA reads TGTGCCAGCAGCCAAGGGGGGACACGTACGTACTTC. It translates to CASSQGGTRTYF.

The genes are TRBV7-8 and TRBJ1-5; 8 positions agree with TRBD1. Germline trimming cut 0 bases from V and 2 bases from J; bases unmatched to any gene: 3. Germline CDR1 SGHVS, CDR2 FQNEAQ. The CDR3 runs to 16 residues. This CDR3 reads CASSLASTGGNQPQHF. The CDR3 region has the DNA TGTGCCAGCAGCTTAGCTTCGACAGGGGGCAATCAGCCCCAGCATTTT.

The V gene is TRBV20-1, the J gene TRBJ2-7, with 12 bases identical to TRBD2. Germline V gives CDR1 DFQATT, CDR2 SNEGSKA (reference sequence). The CDR3 has 10 residues. The CDR3 bases are TGCAGGACTAGCGGGGGCGAGCAGTACTTC. This sequence encodes CRTSGGEQYF.

This chain joins TRBV6-2 or TRBV6-3 and TRBJ2-7; TRBD1 aligns across 7 bases. J gave up 6 bases and V 4 bases, and 6 bases lay outside the gene matches. Germline lookup yields CDR1 MNHEY and CDR2 SVGEGT. The CDR3 spans 13 residues. Written as DNA, the CDR3 is TGTGCCAGCAGTTCGATATCAGGGGGCGAGCAGTACTTC. This encodes CASSSISGGEQYF.

The chain couples TRBV19 to TRBJ1-1; 7 nucleotides line up with TRBD1. Trimming cost V 3 bases and J 4 bases; bases outside gene matches: 8. Germline CDR1 and CDR2: LNHDA and SQIVND (reference sequence). The CDR3 contains 15 residues. CDR3 residues: CASSIPWTGITEAFF. CDR3 nucleotide sequence: TGTGCCAGTAGTATCCCGTGGACAGGAATCACTGAAGCTTTCTTT.

This chain uses TRBV6-5 with TRBJ1-1; TRBD1 aligns across 7 bases. The CDR3 runs to 13 residues. V trimming: 6 bases; J trimming: 7 bases; junction bases outside the gene matches: 8. CDR1 and CDR2 (germline): MNHEY, SVGAGI. Written as DNA, the CDR3 is TGTGCCAGCAGGCAGGGACAGATTTATGAAGCTTTCTTT. Translation: CASRQGQIYEAFF.

This chain links TRBV30 with TRBJ2-1, with D perhaps matching TRBD2 (5 bases). The CDR3 consists of 14 residues. The V and J ends lost 5 bases and 6 bases respectively, with 17 bases between them. Germline-derived CDR1 and CDR2 are GTSNPN and SVGIG (reference sequence). The CDR3 is CAWDLAPWVNEQFF. The CDR3 DNA sequence: TGTGCCTGGGATCTAGCACCTTGGGTCAATGAGCAGTTCTTC.

The chain joins TRBV5-1 to TRBJ2-5, with TRBD1 matching over 8 bases. Trimming at V came to 4 bases and at J to 4 bases, leaving 6 bases not matched to a gene. The CDR3 is 14 residues long. Germline V lookup: CDR1 SGHRS, CDR2 YFSETQ. The CDR3 DNA follows: TGCGCCAGCAGCCCCCGGACAGGGAGAGAGACCCAGTACTTC. Protein sequence: CASSPRTGRETQYF.

The chain couples TRBV19 to TRBJ2-2; the match to TRBD1 covers 11 bases. Germline values: CDR1 LNHDA, CDR2 SQIVND (reference sequence). The J segment lost 4 bases and the V segment lost 2 bases, leaving 3 bases of the junction unmatched. CDR3 size: 16 residues. The CDR3 loop reads CASSITGTGGTGELFF. The DNA of the CDR3 is TGTGCCAGTAGTATAACCGGGACAGGGGGCACCGGGGAGCTGTTTTTT.

This clone was detected only once. The junction departs from germline at one end; a sequencing error may be responsible. V usage is TRBV11-2 and J usage is TRBJ1-1, with D perhaps TRBD1 (5 bases). The CDR3 loop spans 11 amino acids. Germline CDR1 and CDR2: SGHAT and FQNNGV. CDR3 amino acids: CATSPRARAFF. The DNA of the CDR3 is TGTGCCACCAGCCCCAGGGCGAGGGCTTTCTTT. The full variable domain, with the rest looked up from reference TRBV11-2 and TRBJ1-1, is EAGVAQSPRYKIIEKRQSVAFWCNPISGHATLYWYQQILGQGPKLLIQFQNNGVVDDSQLPKDRFSAERLKGVDSTLKIQPAKLEDSAVYLCATSPRARAFFGQGTRLTVV.

V and J are TRBV2 and TRBJ1-2; D uncertain. The CDR3 totals 15 residues. Germline CDR1 is SNHLY and CDR2 is FYNNEI. Trimming shortened V by 1 base and J by 0 bases, and 9 bases separated the two germline ends. The CDR3 DNA reads as TGTGCCAGCAGTGAAGGCAGGCCTACTAACTATGGCTACACCTTC. Translation: CASSEGRPTNYGYTF.

The chain recombines TRBV28 with TRBJ2-7; D perhaps matches TRBD1 (5 bases). The V end lost 1 base, the J end lost 6 bases, and 13 bases lay between the germline ends. The CDR3 extends over 14 amino acids. The V gene's germline CDR1 is MDHEN and CDR2 SYDVKM. The CDR3 is CASSLLLPGLEQYF. In DNA form, the CDR3 reads TGTGCCAGCAGTTTATTACTTCCAGGGCTCGAGCAGTACTTC.

This clone was seen once. The chain has TRBV11-3 and TRBJ2-3; 8 bases align to TRBD2. The germline V gene has CDR1 SGHNT and CDR2 YENEEA. This CDR3 is built from 17 residues. The trim removed 5 bases at V and 2 bases at J, leaving 12 bases unmatched. The CDR3 region has the DNA TGTGCCAGCAGCCCCGGGTGGGTAGCGGGGACCACAGATACGCAGTATTTT. This sequence encodes CASSPGWVAGTTDTQYF.

The gene calls are TRBV4-1 and TRBJ2-7; TRBD2 agrees at 10 bases. After removal of 1 base from V and 0 bases from J, the junction contained 6 bases not matched to a gene. Germline values: CDR1 MGHRA, CDR2 YSYEKL. This CDR3 is 17 amino acids long. CDR3 coding DNA: TGCGCCAGCAGCCAAGTGACACTAGCGGGAAGCTCCTACGAGCAGTACTTC. Amino acid sequence: CASSQVTLAGSSYEQYF.

Only a few counts were recorded for this clone. The chain is built from TRBV14 and TRBJ2-2; D perhaps matches TRBD1 (5 bases). This CDR3 is built from 14 residues. Germline CDR1 reads SGHDN; CDR2 reads FVKESK. Trimming took 4 bases from V and 3 from J, leaving 9 bases between them. The CDR3 DNA reads as TGTGCCAGCAGCCGAGACAGATACACCGGGGAGCTGTTTTTT. Encoded protein: CASSRDRYTGELFF.

This sequence joins TRBV21-1 and TRBJ2-7; TRBD1, as called in the table, went unchecked against the DNA. TRBV21-1 is classified as a pseudogene. The CDR3 spans 21 residues. The CDR3 coding sequence is TGTGCCAGCAGCCAAAGGACCTCGGGACTGACGAAGGGGGCCCTCTCCTACGAGCAGTACTTC. This codes for CASSQRTSGLTKGALSYEQYF.